This T cell receptor (beta chain) stems from a study of graft-versus-host responses after intestinal transplantation. Produced via immunoSEQ multiplex PCR; TCRdb's table is partial and in-frame only. The table records under 100,000 clones, 85% to 95% of them present only once. Looked up from germline, CDR1 is LNHDA and CDR2 is SQIVND (reference sequence). There are 14 residues in the CDR3. A note on this clone: Its target is unknown.

The sequencing used unstimulated CD8+ T cells sorted from spleen or lymph node cells, collected before transplant. V gene TRBV19 combines with J gene TRBJ2-5, with 11 nucleotides matching TRBD1. The J call may be wrong; the DNA end is better matched by TRBJ2-7. This TCR was recovered from a human donor who was the organ donor for an intestinal transplant. CDR3 nucleotide sequence: TGTGCCAGTAGTAGTGGACAGGGGGCATACGAGCAGTACTTC. Translating it yields CASSSGQGAYEQYF.